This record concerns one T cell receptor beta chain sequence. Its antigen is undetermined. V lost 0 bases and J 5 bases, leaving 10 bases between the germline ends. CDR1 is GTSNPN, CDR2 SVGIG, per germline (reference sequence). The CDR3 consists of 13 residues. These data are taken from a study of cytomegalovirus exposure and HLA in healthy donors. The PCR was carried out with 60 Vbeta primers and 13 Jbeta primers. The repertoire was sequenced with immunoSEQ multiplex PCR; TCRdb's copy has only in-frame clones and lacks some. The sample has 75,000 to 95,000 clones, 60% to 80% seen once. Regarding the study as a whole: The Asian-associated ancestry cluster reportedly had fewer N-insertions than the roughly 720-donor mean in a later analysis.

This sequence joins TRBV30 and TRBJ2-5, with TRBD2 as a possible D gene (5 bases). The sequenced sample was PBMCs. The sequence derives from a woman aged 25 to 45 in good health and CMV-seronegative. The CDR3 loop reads CAWSVRGGETQYF. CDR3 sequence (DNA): TGTGCCTGGAGTGTACGCGGCGGGGAGACCCAGTACTTC.